This T cell receptor beta chain was captured by sequencing in a study of beta chain features in type 1 diabetes. Whole-study context: Patients shared similar age, gender and cell yields with healthy donors.

The CDR3 runs 15 residues. The V gene's germline CDR1 is SQVTM and CDR2 ANQGSEA. The V segment lost 6 bases and the J segment 7 bases; nucleotides outside the gene matches: 12. Expressed TCRB transcripts got sequenced, as all isolated RNA was reverse transcribed. The read count averaged about 3.6 million across naive, central memory and regulatory T cell samples. The method was immunoSEQ multiplex PCR; TCRdb's version includes in-frame clones alone and lacks a portion of them. The top ten clones hold 0.035% to 0.045% of a sample with 390,000 or so clones, roughly 13% of them seen once. There are a few counts of this clone. Its antigen is unknown. Study results and caveats: In these data, an HLA type influence on TCRB rearrangement remained unresolved.

This rearrangement joins TRBV29-1 to TRBJ1-2, with 12 bases that match TRBD1. Material: naive CD4+ T cells from blood. The sequence was obtained from a man aged 25-45 years in good health. The CDR3 sequence: CSVNPPGQGALGYTF. CDR3 sequence (DNA): TGCAGCGTAAATCCACCGGGACAGGGGGCTCTTGGCTACACCTTC.